This T cell receptor beta chain was captured in a study of OX40 agonist ivuxolimab in advanced cancers. Anyone with autoimmune disease history or systemic immunosuppression was excluded. The investigators sampled blood at baseline, at cycle 4 day 1, and at cycle 7 day 1. Deletions cut 7 bases from V and 3 bases from J, with 25 bases between. Looked up from germline, CDR1 is SQVTM and CDR2 is ANQGSEA. The CDR3 extends over 16 amino acids. Clones were read by immunoSEQ multiplex PCR, and TCRdb kept only the in-frame ones, dropping some. The sample carries almost 70,000 clones, about three quarters recorded once.

The sequence came from an adult with an advanced solid tumor such as melanoma, head and neck, liver or kidney cancer. The sequenced sample was CD4+ or CD8+ T cells sorted from blood, obtained in a trial of the OX40 agonist ivuxolimab. The chain carries TRBV29-1 and TRBJ2-7; maybe TRBD2 (5 bases). The CDR3 sequence is CSAGVAGNKGLYEQYF. DNA for the CDR3: TGCAGCGCCGGAGTTGCCGGGAATAAGGGTCTCTACGAGCAGTACTTC.